Listed here are 9 T cell receptor beta chains from one sample, sequenced in a study of identical twins. One entry per CDR3 protein, called by TCRdb with MiXCR from the 5' RACE reads. The sample holds 690,000 or so distinct CDR3 sequences, about 9.4% seen once. These sequences were also reported in another study, on yellow fever vaccine responses in identical twins.

Sequenced: PBMCs. All receptors derive from a woman between 18 and 29 years old in good health.

This rearrangement joins TRBV11-3 to TRBJ2-2; D is possibly TRBD2 (6 bases). The germline CDR1 and CDR2 sequences are SGHNT and YENEEA. The CDR3 totals 17 residues. The V gene lost 5 bases and the J gene lost 6 bases, with 22 bases spanning the gap. CDR3 sequence (DNA): TGTGCCAGCAGCCAACCAAACACCCCGAGCGGGCCCGGGGAGCTGTTTTTT. Protein: CASSQPNTPSGPGELFF.

This clonotype has just a few counts. V usage is TRBV6-2 or TRBV6-3 and J usage is TRBJ2-3; D is possibly TRBD2 (5 bases). Trimming left V 6 bases short and J 3 bases short, with 19 bases between. The CDR3 extends over 16 amino acids. CDR1 is MNHEY, CDR2 SVGEGT, per germline. DNA for the CDR3: TGTGCCAGCAGCCCCTGGGCTAGCAGAGGGACAGATACGCAGTATTTT. It translates to CASSPWASRGTDTQYF.

This clonotype was seen many times. The CDR3 spells CASSLGQGVNYEQYF. CDR3 nucleotide sequence: TGTGCCAGCAGCTTGGGACAGGGGGTCAACTACGAGCAGTACTTC. V and J are TRBV7-9 and TRBJ2-7, with 11 bases that match TRBD1. V was clipped by 3 bases and J by 3 bases; unmatched bases: 4. Germline values: CDR1 SEHNR, CDR2 FQNEAQ (reference sequence). The CDR3 length is 15 residues.

This clonotype came up a few times. This rearrangement joins TRBV4-1 to TRBJ2-7; 8 bases are a match to TRBD1. V shed 2 bases, J shed 3 bases, and the junction held 3 bases outside the gene matches. This CDR3 contains 14 residues. Germline assignment: CDR1 MGHRA and CDR2 YSYEKL. DNA for the CDR3: TGCGCCAGCAGCCAATTTACAGGGGGCTACGAGCAGTACTTC. It yields the protein CASSQFTGGYEQYF.

This clonotype has more than one count but fewer than ten. The chain has TRBV5-5 and TRBJ1-5; the D gene is possibly TRBD1 (6 bases). Germline-derived CDR1 and CDR2 are SGHKS and YYEKEE (reference sequence). CDR3 length equals 15 residues. Trimming cost V 0 bases and J 6 bases, with 13 bases left between them. This CDR3 is CASSLEGGKLQPQHF. The CDR3 DNA reads as TGTGCCAGCAGCTTGGAAGGGGGTAAACTTCAGCCCCAGCATTTT.

The V call is TRBV24-1, the J call TRBJ2-6; D is unclear. V was shortened by 6 bases and J by 2 bases, with 7 bases between the two germline ends. The germline V gene encodes CDR1 KGHDR and CDR2 SFDVKD. This CDR3 region has 14 residues. This CDR3 is CATSPRPGANVLTF. The CDR3, as DNA: TGTGCCACCAGTCCGCGGCCTGGGGCCAACGTCCTGACTTTC.

The chain has TRBV4-3 and TRBJ2-7; 10 nucleotides agree with TRBD1. CDR3 length equals 15 residues. In germline, CDR1 is LGHNA, CDR2 YSLEER. V was pared by 4 bases and J by 4 bases, with 7 bases of the junction left unmatched. Here the CDR3 reads CASSPGTGVVYEQYF. Here the CDR3 DNA reads TGCGCCAGCAGCCCCGGGACAGGGGTTGTTTACGAGCAGTACTTC.

CDR3: CASSVAGLATNEQFF. DNA for the CDR3: TGTGCCAGCAGCGTAGCTGGACTAGCGACAAATGAGCAGTTCTTC. This rearrangement joins TRBV9 to TRBJ2-1, with TRBD2 matching over 9 bases. The V and J ends lost 0 bases and 7 bases, in that order; junction bases with no gene match: 5. This CDR3 region has 15 residues. Germline V CDR1 and CDR2: SGDLS, YYNGEE.

This clonotype appeared many times. The chain carries TRBV18 and TRBJ2-1; no definite D call. The V end was cut by 8 bases, the J end by 0 bases, with 14 bases between. Germline V gene sequence: CDR1 KGHSH, CDR2 LQKENI. The CDR3 runs 15 residues. CDR3: CASSLGGNSYNEQFF. CDR3 coding DNA: TGTGCCAGCAGCTTAGGTGGCAACTCCTACAATGAGCAGTTCTTC.